Presented here are 10 T cell receptor beta chains from one specimen sequenced in a study of blood T cell repertoires in COVID-19. The data were produced by immunoSEQ multiplex PCR, yet TCRdb's version contains in-frame clones alone and is incomplete. Of 130,000 to 150,000 clones in the sample, 80% to 90% were seen once. The specimen was peripheral blood. Receptor source: a woman aged 50 to 60 with active or convalescent COVID-19.

CDR3 sequence: CASSLYGTASYEQYF. The CDR3 DNA follows: TGTGCCAGCAGCTTATATGGGACAGCCTCCTACGAGCAGTACTTC. The gene calls are TRBV7-8 and TRBJ2-7; 7 bases fit TRBD1. Germline lookup yields CDR1 SGHVS and CDR2 FQNEAQ. V lost 2 bases and J lost 0; bases outside the gene matches: 4. This CDR3 has 15 amino acids.

The chain recombines TRBV30 with TRBJ1-1; D call uncertain. This CDR3 is 14 amino acids long. Germline CDR1 is GTSNPN and CDR2 is SVGIG (reference sequence). V gave up 5 bases and J gave up 5 bases, with 18 bases separating them. The CDR3 is CAWQPRGGGTEAFF. The CDR3 coding sequence is TGTGCCTGGCAACCCCGAGGAGGAGGAACTGAAGCTTTCTTT.

The V and J genes are TRBV7-9 and TRBJ2-7, with 8 bases aligning to TRBD1. The J segment lost 2 bases and the V segment lost 9 bases, leaving 9 bases of the junction unmatched. The CDR3 consists of 14 residues. In germline, CDR1 is SEHNR, CDR2 FQNEAQ (reference sequence). This CDR3 reads CASSGQGRAYEQYF. The DNA for the CDR3 is TGTGCCAGTTCAGGACAGGGCAGGGCCTACGAGCAGTACTTC.

The chain uses TRBV2 and TRBJ2-7; the D gene is possibly TRBD1 (5 bases). Germline CDR1 and CDR2: SNHLY and FYNNEI. The CDR3 runs to 12 residues. V was shortened by 7 bases and J by 3 bases, with 10 bases between the two germline ends. CDR3 nucleotide sequence: TGTGCCAGCAAGGGGATGAACTACGAGCAGTACTTC. It specifies CASKGMNYEQYF.

The chain uses TRBV7-6 and TRBJ2-1; D is possibly TRBD2 (7 bases). Trimming took 1 base from V and 6 from J, leaving 10 bases between them. The CDR3 has 14 residues. Per germline, CDR1 SGHVS and CDR2 FNYEAQ. The CDR3 is CASSLGGGGNEQFF. CDR3 sequence (DNA): TGTGCCAGCAGCTTAGGAGGGGGGGGCAATGAGCAGTTCTTC.

The genes are TRBV10-3 and TRBJ1-1; 8 nucleotides match TRBD1. This CDR3 comprises 13 residues. J was trimmed by 3 bases and V by 3 bases; bases with no gene match: 0. The germline CDR1 and CDR2 sequences are ENHRY and SYGVKD. The CDR3 is CAISEQGDTEAFF. CDR3 nucleotide sequence: TGTGCCATCAGTGAACAGGGGGACACTGAAGCTTTCTTT.

The chain uses TRBV18 and TRBJ1-3, with a possible D match to TRBD1 (6 bases). In germline, CDR1 is KGHSH, CDR2 LQKENI. The CDR3 loop spans 17 amino acids. The V end was cut by 0 bases, the J end by 1 base, with 13 bases between. CDR3 in amino acids: CASSPPGGEGSGNTIYF. In nucleotides, the CDR3 is TGTGCCAGCTCACCACCAGGGGGGGAAGGATCTGGAAACACCATATATTTT.

V is TRBV2 and J is TRBJ1-5; 7 bases align to TRBD1. With V trimmed by 7 bases and J by 4 bases, 10 bases remained unmatched. Looked up from germline, CDR1 is SNHLY and CDR2 is FYNNEI. CDR3 size: 15 residues. The CDR3 protein is CASKSWDSQNQPQHF. DNA of the CDR3: TGTGCCAGCAAAAGTTGGGACAGCCAAAATCAGCCCCAGCATTTT.

This chain links TRBV2 with TRBJ1-6; no definite D call. The V gene's germline CDR1 is SNHLY and CDR2 FYNNEI. V was cut by 4 bases and J by 10 bases, with 17 bases left in between. The CDR3 has 15 amino acids. CDR3 DNA: TGTGCCAGCAGTGTAAAGGCAACCTGGGAGTCACCCCTCCACTTT. Translation: CASSVKATWESPLHF.

This chain uses TRBV24-1 with TRBJ2-7; 13 nucleotides match TRBD2. CDR3 length equals 18 residues. From germline, CDR1 is KGHDR and CDR2 SFDVKD. With 3 bases clipped from V and 5 bases from J, the junction kept 12 bases outside the gene matches. CDR3 region: CATSDRTSGSKGRNEQYF. For the CDR3, the DNA is TGTGCCACCAGTGATCGGACTAGCGGGAGTAAAGGGAGGAACGAGCAGTACTTC.